The source of this T cell receptor (beta chain) is a study of hypomethylating agent response in myelodysplastic syndrome. Study summary: With a mean age of approximately 69 +/- 5.7 years, patients were most commonly cytogenetically diploid. Most often mutated was TET2, found in about 45% of the 11 patients.

TCRdb's copy holds only in-frame clones and misses some; the assay was immunoSEQ multiplex PCR. The sample has approximately 2,000 clones; 65% to 90% are singletons. The V end was cut by 5 bases, the J end by 8 bases, with 19 bases between. CDR1 and CDR2 from the germline V gene are SGHRS and YFSETQ. CDR3 length: 14 residues. This TCR came from a human donor with myelodysplastic syndrome. V and J are TRBV5-1 and TRBJ1-1, with a tentative D call TRBD1 (5 bases). Material: bone marrow, obtained before or after starting hypomethylating agent treatment for myelodysplastic syndrome (not recorded which). The CDR3 protein is CASREVRGAREAFF. In DNA, the CDR3 is TGCGCCAGCAGGGAGGTTAGGGGAGCCCGAGAAGCTTTCTTT.